This paragraph covers one T cell receptor beta chain sequence. Its antigen is not identified. This specimen belongs to a study of cytomegalovirus exposure and HLA in healthy donors. Study results and caveats: That first-cohort TCR clusters tended to co-occur in the roughly 110 validation repertoires was found in a later analysis.

The protocol was immunoSEQ multiplex PCR, while the TCRdb copy is restricted to in-frame clones and leaves out a portion. The data show roughly 120,000 clones, approximately 88% seen once. The CDR3 is 15 residues long. Unmatched junction bases numbered 8, after V lost 4 bases and J lost 2 bases. Per the germline V gene, CDR1 is SGHKS and CDR2 is YYEKEE (reference sequence). The sequenced material came from PBMCs. The chain joins TRBV5-5 to TRBJ1-2, with 7 positions matching TRBD1. This TCR came from a man younger than 30 in good health and CMV-seronegative. CDR3 residues: CASSKPGQTNYGYTF. As DNA, the CDR3 is TGTGCCAGCAGCAAGCCGGGACAGACAAACTATGGCTACACCTTC.